This T cell receptor beta chain came from a study of regulatory T cells in long-lasting Graves disease. This CDR3 contains 13 residues. Germline V gene lookup returns CDR1 SGHAT and CDR2 FQNNGV. The germline V and J ends were trimmed by 8 bases and 2 bases, with 13 bases remaining between them. This clonotype was detected many times. Stated time point: newly diagnosed GD, antithyroid drugs for less than 3 months. From PBMCs, RNA was extracted and then used to make the TCR library. To make TCR beta libraries, researchers used iRepertoire HTBI primers and Arm-PCR of CDR3 regions. TCRdb re-called the multiplex PCR reads with MiXCR, one entry per CDR3 protein. The data hold a few hundred thousand distinct CDR3 sequences, with approximately 15% observed a single time. These data were likewise used in another study, on T cells in Graves' hyperthyroidism and ophthalmopathy.

The gene calls are TRBV11-2 and TRBJ2-7; a possible D gene is TRBD1 (7 bases). The clonotype comes from a woman in her forties or fifties with Graves disease. The sequencing used peripheral blood mononuclear cells (PBMCs), collected at new diagnosis, from a patient treated with antithyroid drugs. The CDR3 here is CASARGVPYEQYF. CDR3 bases: TGTGCCAGCGCCAGGGGGGTCCCCTACGAGCAGTACTTC.